The 14 T cell receptor beta chains below were found in one sample sequenced in a study of metastatic and nonmetastatic thyroid tumors. Patients were all untreated before their thyroid surgery. TCRdb used MiXCR to call clones anew from the PCR reads. The sample lists roughly 75,000 clones; around 13% were seen once. Sequencing was performed on tumor tissue. Source of these receptors: a female donor with papillary thyroid cancer or a benign thyroid nodule (not recorded which). Some clones in this sample may be carry-over from other donors' samples.

This clone was seen at least ten times. This sequence joins TRBV20-1 and TRBJ1-1, with D maybe TRBD1 (6 bases). V was shortened by 2 bases and J by 0 bases, with 10 bases between the two germline ends. The CDR3 length is 14 residues. In germline, CDR1 is DFQATT, CDR2 SNEGSKA (reference sequence). The CDR3 is CSARQQGMNTEAFF. Here the CDR3 DNA reads TGCAGTGCTAGACAGCAGGGGATGAACACTGAAGCTTTCTTT.

This clone was counted ten times or more. This chain uses TRBV27 with TRBJ1-6, with 8 bases aligning to TRBD1. Trimming took 4 bases from V and 6 from J; bases not matched to a gene: 5. The germline V gene has CDR1 MNHEY and CDR2 SMNVEV (reference sequence). The CDR3 totals 15 residues. For the CDR3, the DNA is TGTGCCAGCAGTTCGTGGACAGGGACTAATTCACCCCTCCACTTT. This codes for CASSSWTGTNSPLHF.

This clone has a count of ten or more. The chain recombines TRBV5-1 with TRBJ2-2; D uncertain. From germline, CDR1 is SGHRS and CDR2 YFSETQ. V gave up 1 base and J gave up 4 bases, with 8 bases separating them. The length of the CDR3 is 14 residues. DNA of the CDR3: TGCGCCAGCAGCTTGTCGCCGAGCACCGGGGAGCTGTTTTTT. This encodes CASSLSPSTGELFF.

This clone was found many times. V and J are TRBV13 and TRBJ1-1, with D unclear. The CDR3 totals 14 residues. Trimming took off 1 base at V and 2 bases at J, with 8 bases between the two ends. Germline assignment: CDR1 PRHDT and CDR2 FYEKMQ (reference sequence). The CDR3 nucleotides read TGTGCCAGCAGCTTAGTTGGCGCTAACACTGAAGCTTTCTTT. Translating it yields CASSLVGANTEAFF.

This clone came up many times. The rearrangement uses TRBV2 and TRBJ2-1; D ambiguous. The germline gives CDR1 SNHLY, CDR2 FYNNEI. The V gene lost 4 bases and the J gene lost 5 bases, with 9 bases spanning the gap. The CDR3 is 13 amino acids. The CDR3 DNA follows: TGTGCCAGCAGTGTAGGGCTTAACAATGAGCAGTTCTTC. Protein product: CASSVGLNNEQFF.

This clone was observed at least ten times. V and J are TRBV12-5 and TRBJ2-1; tentatively, D is TRBD1 (5 bases). The CDR3 is 13 residues long. Trimming pared 7 bases from V and 9 bases from J, leaving 16 bases between. Germline values: CDR1 LGHNT, CDR2 FRNRAP. CDR3 DNA: TGTGCTAGTGAGGGGCCCTCCAGCAGTGAGCAGTTCTTC. This translates into CASEGPSSSEQFF.

In its sample, this clone was seen many times. The J gene is TRBJ2-3, the V gene TRBV28, with D maybe TRBD1 (5 bases). CDR3 size: 14 residues. V lost 3 bases and J 1 base, leaving 8 bases between the germline ends. Germline CDR1 and CDR2: MDHEN and SYDVKM. The CDR3 DNA follows: TGTGCCAGCAGTTTCGCGACAGGCACAGATACGCAGTATTTT. Translation gives CASSFATGTDTQYF.

In its sample, this clone was seen many times. J is TRBJ2-1 and V is TRBV11-3, with a possible D match to TRBD2 (5 bases). The CDR3 length is 15 residues. The V gene's germline CDR1 is SGHNT and CDR2 YENEEA. Trimming stripped 0 bases from V and 8 bases from J, with 14 bases between. The CDR3 nucleotides are TGTGCCAGCAGCTTAGAAGGGCTAGCTTACGATGAGCAGTTCTTC. Its protein product is CASSLEGLAYDEQFF.

This clone came up a few times. Being one base from a much bigger clone, this may be a read error. The chain carries TRBV10-1 and TRBJ2-2; a weak D match, TRBD2 (6 bases). The CDR3 has 14 residues. Germline V lookup: CDR1 WNHNN, CDR2 SYGVQD (reference sequence). Deletions cut 3 bases from V and 7 bases from J, with 12 bases between. CDR3: CASSEGGIVGELFF. The CDR3 DNA follows: TGCGCCAGCAGTGAAGGCGGGATAGTCGGGGAGCTGTTTTTT.

At least ten counts were recorded for this clone. CDR3 amino acids: CASSSGARTSTYNEQFF. DNA for the CDR3: TGTGCCAGCAGCTCTGGTGCAAGGACGAGCACCTACAATGAGCAGTTCTTC. The chain recombines TRBV7-3 with TRBJ2-1; D is uncertain. CDR3 length equals 17 residues. V lost 4 bases and J lost 2, with 18 bases in between. The germline V gene encodes CDR1 SGHTA and CDR2 FQGTGA.

The sample holds many counts of this clone. This chain links TRBV25-1 with TRBJ2-7; no reliable D call. V was clipped by 3 bases and J by 4 bases, with 13 bases between them. Per the germline V gene, CDR1 is MGHDK and CDR2 is SYGVNS. This CDR3 is built from 14 residues. This chain's CDR3 is CASSDMKGLYEQYF. In nucleotides, the CDR3 is TGTGCCAGCAGTGACATGAAAGGTCTGTACGAGCAGTACTTC.

There are many counts of this clone. The J gene is TRBJ2-7, the V gene TRBV7-8; 8 positions agree with TRBD1. V lost 8 bases, J lost 4 bases, and 16 bases stayed unmatched. CDR1 SGHVS and CDR2 FQNEAQ come from the germline V gene. There are 16 residues in the CDR3. The CDR3 spells CASSQAGGNLGYEQYF. Here the CDR3 DNA reads TGTGCCAGCTCTCAGGCAGGGGGCAATTTGGGGTACGAGCAGTACTTC.

This clone was counted at least ten times. The gene calls are TRBV11-2 and TRBJ2-7; D call uncertain. V lost 5 bases and J lost 3, with 14 bases in between. The CDR3 length is 14 residues. The germline V gene has CDR1 SGHAT and CDR2 FQNNGV. CDR3 amino acids: CASSQSGVVYEQYF. The CDR3 nucleotides are TGTGCCAGCAGCCAAAGTGGGGTAGTCTACGAGCAGTACTTC.

This clone was seen many times. The genes are TRBV20-1 and TRBJ2-7, with 9 bases that match TRBD1. The V and J ends lost 3 bases and 5 bases, in that order; junction bases with no gene match: 8. CDR1 and CDR2 (germline): DFQATT, SNEGSKA (reference sequence). The CDR3 length is 14 residues. The CDR3 sequence is CSASRTGEFHEQYF. The DNA of the CDR3 is TGCAGTGCTAGTAGGACAGGGGAATTTCACGAGCAGTACTTC.